One T cell receptor (beta chain) is described in this entry. Its antigen remains undetermined. Nothing much larger sits one base from this clone, and base qualities are not available. Counted from cysteine to phenylalanine, this CDR3 has 14 amino acids. The only DNA kept is the CDR3, 42 bases in frame from the first base. V and J are trimmed by 3 bases and 4 bases, and the gene matches miss 5 bases of the junction. Per the germline V gene (reference sequence), GTSNPN is the CDR1 and SVGIG is the CDR2. TCRbeta CDR3 regions were amplified from genomic DNA using the immunoSEQ Assay, a bias-controlled multiplex PCR. The authors' pipeline ran thus. Within the assay, amplification of reference gene primers was used to estimate how many nucleated cells each sample contained. Sequence reads were collapsed and filtered to measure the absolute abundance of every unique TCRbeta CDR3 rearrangement. For each sample, productive Simpson clonality was calculated as the square root of Simpson's diversity index over productive rearrangements. Held by TCRdb, this immuneACCESS table contains in-frame sequences only and omits some clones. Under half of the omission traces to an unresolved V gene where checked; the cause of the rest is unknown. The V and J calls and the clone size are those of that table, but D and trimming were determined from the DNA. In all, the sample holds some 250,000 clones, and 88% of those were seen once. The ten largest clones take up about 0.99% of the sample.

Samples from volunteer blood donors who had recovered from COVID-19 were contributed by a second Seattle source. The collaborating institutions used their own protocols to collect whole blood in K2EDTA tubes. For TCRbeta analysis, collaborators shipped samples as frozen whole blood, isolated PBMCs, or DNA extracted from either of those sample types. This sample was taken from a study of blood T cell repertoires in COVID-19 (dated by TCRdb to the early 2020s). The study in broad terms: Collaborator samples came from the United States, Italy and Spain and covered acute and convalescent phases of COVID-19. The material from the prospective study consisted of cDNA or gDNA derived from T cells, B-cell-depleted T cells, or PBMCs. The dataset comprised deeply sampled blood TCRbeta repertoires from subjects exposed to, actively infected with, or recovered from COVID-19. The repertoires were made available in a free public database intended to serve as a resource for research on the immune response to SARS-CoV-2. The samples were drawn from the first 160 participants of the ongoing ImmuneRACE study and from over 950 subjects provided by 6 global collaborators. Sample metadata almost always included a de-identified subject ID, COVID-19 status, age in years and sex. Where available, HLA class I and class II types were taken from metadata supplied by the sample provider and were not determined by assay-based typing. What the work shows at the level of the full study, not this receptor alone: How much clinical and demographic metadata was included differed by source and by participant, and the metadata was provided uncurated.

The rearrangement joined TRBV30 to TRBJ1-3; the junction holds 8 bases that match TRBD1. Sequencing was carried out using peripheral blood. The clonotype was recovered from a woman between 40 and 50 years old who had recovered from COVID-19. The DNA is TGTGCCTGGAGCGCAGGGGGCCGCGGAAACACCATATATTTT. This sequence encodes CAWSAGGRGNTIYF.